Listed here are 2 T cell receptor beta chains from one sample, sequenced in a study of shared clonotypes between healthy human individuals. Libraries were prepared by immunoSEQ multiplex PCR; TCRdb keeps only in-frame clonotypes and omits some of them. The sample shows 600,000 to 750,000 clones, around 90% of them seen only once. Source material: memory CD8+ T cells from PBMCs. The subset is: CD45RO+ cells pooled with CCR7-negative TemRA cells. The receptors stem from a man in his late teens or twenties in good health. Some clones in this sample may be carry-over from other donors' samples.

In DNA form, the CDR3 reads TGCGCCAGCAGCCAACCGGAGTCAGTCCCTTTAATCGGCTACACCTTC. It is translated as CASSQPESVPLIGYTF. The rearrangement joins TRBV4-1 to TRBJ1-2; D remains unclear. This CDR3 is 16 amino acids long. Germline V gives CDR1 MGHRA, CDR2 YSYEKL. Trimming took off 2 bases at V and 8 bases at J, with 21 bases between the two ends.

A note on this clone: Other nucleotide sequences from this sample produce the same CDR3. This chain links TRBV4-2 with TRBJ2-1; D ambiguous. The CDR3 sequence is 13 residues long. Looked up from germline, CDR1 is LGHNA and CDR2 is YNFKEQ. V was pared by 1 base and J by 7 bases, with 8 bases between. CDR3: CASSQGLENEQFF. CDR3 bases: TGTGCCAGCAGCCAAGGACTCGAGAATGAGCAGTTCTTC.